This TCR beta chain was observed in a study of T cell repertoires in cytomegalovirus infection. As for the study in general: CMV epitopes that were recently identified and HLA-C-restricted were used alongside well-studied HLA-B-restricted ones. An indication of both CMV infection and matching HLA type came from public TCR beta signatures. Study-level points and caveats: Clonotypes of TCR beta that were HLA-C-restricted and CMV-specific dominated the ex vivo response. Cumulative public TCR beta family frequency identified carriers of CMV plus the relevant HLA.

Each CDR3 protein is one row after TCRdb ran MiXCR on the reads. The table lists about half a million distinct CDR3 sequences, roughly a third of them singletons. With respect to this clonotype: Antigen: not known.

This CDR3 is built from 10 residues. V dropped 7 bases and J dropped 8 bases, with 5 bases sitting between them. Germline V gene sequence: CDR1 LNHDA, CDR2 SQIVND (reference sequence). The chain is built from TRBV19 and TRBJ1-4, with TRBD1 as a possible D gene (5 bases). The origin of this receptor is a human donor in good health (CMV status not recorded). Some clones in this sample may be carry-over from other donors' samples. Sample: cultured PBMCs, taken from culture after CMV antigen stimulation. This CDR3 reads CASKGEKLFF. In DNA, the CDR3 is TGTGCCAGTAAGGGGGAAAAACTGTTTTTT.